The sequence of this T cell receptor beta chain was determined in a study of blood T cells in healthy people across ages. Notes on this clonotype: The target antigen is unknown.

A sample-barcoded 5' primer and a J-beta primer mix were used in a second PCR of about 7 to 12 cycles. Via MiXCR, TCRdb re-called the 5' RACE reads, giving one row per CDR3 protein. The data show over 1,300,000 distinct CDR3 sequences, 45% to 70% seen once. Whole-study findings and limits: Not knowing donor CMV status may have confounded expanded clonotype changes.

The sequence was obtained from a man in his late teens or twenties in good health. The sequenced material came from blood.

This CDR3 is CASSQQFYGYTF. The CDR3 nucleotides are TGTGCCAGCAGCCAACAATTCTATGGCTACACCTTC. The V call is TRBV14, the J call TRBJ1-2; D uncertain. Trimming took 2 bases from V and 4 from J, leaving 5 bases between them. The CDR3 covers 12 residues. The germline V gene has CDR1 SGHDN and CDR2 FVKESK.